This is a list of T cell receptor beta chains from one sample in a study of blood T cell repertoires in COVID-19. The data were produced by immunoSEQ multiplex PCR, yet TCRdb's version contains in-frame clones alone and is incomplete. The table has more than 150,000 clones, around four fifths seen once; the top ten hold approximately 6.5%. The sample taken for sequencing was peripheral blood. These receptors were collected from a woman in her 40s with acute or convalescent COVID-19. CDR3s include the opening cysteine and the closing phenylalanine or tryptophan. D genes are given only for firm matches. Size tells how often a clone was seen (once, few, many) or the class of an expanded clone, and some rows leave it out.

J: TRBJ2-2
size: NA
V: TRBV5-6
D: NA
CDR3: CASSWGTSGLLTGELFF
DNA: TGTGCCAGCAGCTGGGGGACAAGCGGACTGCTCACCGGGGAGCTGTTTTTT

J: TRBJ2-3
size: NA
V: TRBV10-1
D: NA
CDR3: CASSPPGTKEGGTQYF
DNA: TGCGCCAGCAGTCCACCGGGAACCAAAGAAGGAGGTACGCAGTATTTT

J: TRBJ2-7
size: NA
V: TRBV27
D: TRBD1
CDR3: CASSFVGTGGSYEQYF
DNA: TGTGCCAGCAGTTTCGTAGGGACAGGGGGGTCCTACGAGCAGTACTTC

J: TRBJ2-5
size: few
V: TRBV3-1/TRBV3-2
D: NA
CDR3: CASSLGGFGTQYF
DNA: TGTGCCAGCAGCCTGGGGGGTTTTGGGACCCAGTACTTC

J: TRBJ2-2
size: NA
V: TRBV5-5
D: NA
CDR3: CASSFSLGELFF
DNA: TGTGCCAGCAGCTTTAGTCTGGGGGAGCTGTTTTTT

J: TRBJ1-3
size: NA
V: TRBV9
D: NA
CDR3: CASSPSGSSGNTIYF
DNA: TGTGCCAGCAGCCCCTCGGGGAGCTCTGGAAACACCATATATTTT

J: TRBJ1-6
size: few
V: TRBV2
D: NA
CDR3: CASSLRVDDSPLHF
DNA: TGTGCCAGCAGTCTCAGGGTGGACGATTCACCCCTCCACTTT

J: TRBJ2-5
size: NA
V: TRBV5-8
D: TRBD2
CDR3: CASSPPGLAPGKTQYF
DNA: TGTGCCAGCAGCCCGCCGGGACTAGCGCCCGGGAAGACCCAGTACTTC

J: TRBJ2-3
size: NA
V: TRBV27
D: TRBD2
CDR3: CASSPRGLAGGPSTDTQYF
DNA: TGTGCCAGCAGTCCGAGGGGTCTAGCGGGAGGACCTAGCACAGATACGCAGTATTTT

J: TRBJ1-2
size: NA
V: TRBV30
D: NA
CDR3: CAWKQGYTF
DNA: TGTGCCTGGAAACAGGGCTACACCTTC

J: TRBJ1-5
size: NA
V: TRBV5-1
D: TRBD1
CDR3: CASSLTGGGEPQHF
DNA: TGCGCCAGCAGCTTGACAGGGGGTGGGGAGCCCCAGCATTTT

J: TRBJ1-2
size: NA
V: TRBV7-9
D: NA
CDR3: CASSLEGIHGYTF
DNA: TGTGCCAGCAGCTTGGAGGGTATCCATGGCTACACCTTC

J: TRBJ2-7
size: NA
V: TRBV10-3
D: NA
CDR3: CAISLPQDYEQYF
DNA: TGTGCCATCAGTCTTCCCCAGGACTACGAGCAGTACTTC

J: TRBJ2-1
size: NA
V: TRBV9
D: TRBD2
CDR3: CASSSPGGSYNEQFF
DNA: TGTGCCAGCAGCTCCCCGGGGGGCTCCTACAATGAGCAGTTCTTC

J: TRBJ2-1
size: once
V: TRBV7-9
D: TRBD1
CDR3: CATRGSDRTLNYNEQFF
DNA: TGTGCTACCCGCGGCTCGGACAGGACTTTGAACTACAATGAGCAGTTCTTC

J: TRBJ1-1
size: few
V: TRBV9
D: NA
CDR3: CASSPMDRANTEAFF
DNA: TGTGCCAGCAGCCCTATGGACAGAGCGAACACTGAAGCTTTCTTT

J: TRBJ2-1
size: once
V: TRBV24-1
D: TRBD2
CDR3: CATSDPTSREGGGSEQFF
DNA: TGTGCCACCAGTGATCCTACTTCGAGGGAGGGCGGCGGAAGTGAGCAGTTCTTC

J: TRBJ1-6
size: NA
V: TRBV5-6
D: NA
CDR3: CASSLWGTRNSPLHF
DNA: TGTGCCAGCAGCTTGTGGGGGACAAGAAATTCACCCCTCCACTTT

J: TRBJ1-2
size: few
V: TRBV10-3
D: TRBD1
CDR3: CAISESQGYGYTF
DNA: TGTGCCATCAGTGAGTCACAGGGGTATGGCTACACCTTC

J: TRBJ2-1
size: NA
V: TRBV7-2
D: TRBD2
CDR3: CASSSFMLAGQINEQFF
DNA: TGTGCCAGCAGCTCTTTCATGCTAGCGGGACAAATCAATGAGCAGTTCTTC

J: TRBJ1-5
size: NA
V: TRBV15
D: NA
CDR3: CATSGGEPNQPQHF
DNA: TGTGCCACCAGCGGCGGCGAGCCTAATCAGCCCCAGCATTTT

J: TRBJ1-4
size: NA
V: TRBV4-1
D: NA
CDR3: CASSQTLTGQRGGF
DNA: TGCGCCAGCAGCCAGACCCTCACCGGACAGAGAGGAGGTTTT

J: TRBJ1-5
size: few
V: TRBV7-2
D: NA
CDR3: CASSLSAGNNQPQHF
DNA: TGTGCCAGCAGCTTATCAGCAGGGAACAATCAGCCCCAGCATTTT

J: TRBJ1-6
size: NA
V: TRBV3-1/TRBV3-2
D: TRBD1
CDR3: CASSPRQGIVGSPLHF
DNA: TGTGCCAGCAGCCCCAGACAGGGAATAGTTGGTTCACCCCTCCACTTT

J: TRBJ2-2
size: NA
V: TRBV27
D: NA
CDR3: CASSLSSRGSNTGELFF
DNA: TGTGCCAGCAGTTTAAGCTCTAGGGGATCGAACACCGGGGAGCTGTTTTTT

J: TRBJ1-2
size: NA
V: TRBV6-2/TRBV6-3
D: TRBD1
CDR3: CASSRPLTGEIGYTF
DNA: TGTGCCAGCAGCAGGCCCCTGACAGGGGAGATTGGCTACACCTTC

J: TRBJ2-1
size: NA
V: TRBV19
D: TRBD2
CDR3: CASSTGTSGSINEQFF
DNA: TGTGCCAGTAGTACCGGGACTAGCGGGAGTATCAATGAGCAGTTCTTC

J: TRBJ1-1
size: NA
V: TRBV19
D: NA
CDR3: CASSIGGADSEAFF
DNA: TGTGCCAGTAGTATAGGCGGGGCAGATAGTGAAGCTTTCTTT

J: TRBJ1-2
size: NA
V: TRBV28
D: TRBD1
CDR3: CASSPDPGTGPNYGYTF
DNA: TGTGCCAGCAGCCCTGACCCCGGGACAGGACCAAACTATGGCTACACCTTC

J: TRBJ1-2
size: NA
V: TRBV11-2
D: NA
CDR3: CASAPRDTGYTF
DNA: TGTGCCAGCGCCCCTCGGGATACCGGCTACACCTTC

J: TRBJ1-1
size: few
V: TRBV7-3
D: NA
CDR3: CASSSQGNTEAFF
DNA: TGTGCCAGCAGCTCTCAGGGGAACACTGAAGCTTTCTTT

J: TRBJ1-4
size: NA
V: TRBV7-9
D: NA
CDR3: CASSLLQDEKLFF
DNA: TGTGCCAGCAGCTTACTGCAGGATGAAAAACTGTTTTTT

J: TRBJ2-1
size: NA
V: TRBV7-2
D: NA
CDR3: CASSLGGASTYNEQFF
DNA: TGTGCCAGCAGCTTAGGGGGCGCATCCACCTACAATGAGCAGTTCTTC

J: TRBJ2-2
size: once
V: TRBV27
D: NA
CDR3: CASSLGGRELFF
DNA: TGTGCCAGCAGTTTAGGAGGAAGGGAGCTGTTTTTT

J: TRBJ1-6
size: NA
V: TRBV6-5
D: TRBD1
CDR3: CASSRDRLNSPLHF
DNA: TGTGCCAGCAGTCGGGACAGGCTTAATTCACCCCTCCACTTT

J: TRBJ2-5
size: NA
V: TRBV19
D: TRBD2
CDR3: CASSIEGKGAGGYQETQYF
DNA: TGTGCCAGTAGTATAGAAGGGAAGGGAGCGGGGGGTTACCAAGAGACCCAGTACTTC

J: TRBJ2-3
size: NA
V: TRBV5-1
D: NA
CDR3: CASSLNRQPDTQYF
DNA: TGCGCCAGCAGCTTGAATCGACAGCCAGATACGCAGTATTTT

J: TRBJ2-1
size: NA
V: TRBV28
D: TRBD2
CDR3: CASRDVTGTIAYNEQFF
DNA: TGTGCCAGCAGGGACGTTACGGGGACTATAGCTTACAATGAGCAGTTCTTC

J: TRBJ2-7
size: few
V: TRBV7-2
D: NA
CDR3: CASSFARANYEQYF
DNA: TGTGCCAGCAGCTTCGCCAGGGCCAATTACGAGCAGTACTTC

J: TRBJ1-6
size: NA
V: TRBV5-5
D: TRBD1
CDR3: CASSRRQGRNNSPLHF
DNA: TGTGCCAGCAGCCGACGACAGGGCCGCAATAATTCACCCCTCCACTTT

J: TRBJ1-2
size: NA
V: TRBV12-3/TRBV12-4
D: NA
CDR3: CASSFRGNYGYTF
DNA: TGTGCCAGCAGTTTTCGGGGGAACTATGGCTACACCTTC

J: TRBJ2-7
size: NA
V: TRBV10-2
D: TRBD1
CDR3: CASTLGQGFTEQYF
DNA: TGCGCCAGCACATTGGGACAGGGTTTCACCGAGCAGTACTTC

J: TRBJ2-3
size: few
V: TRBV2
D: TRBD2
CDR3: CASSDVSGGQDTQYF
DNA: TGTGCCAGCAGTGATGTAAGCGGGGGGCAGGATACGCAGTATTTT

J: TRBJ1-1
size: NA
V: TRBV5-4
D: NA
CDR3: CASSRLLPTVVEAFF
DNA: TGTGCCAGCAGCCGTTTGTTACCGACAGTAGTTGAAGCTTTCTTT

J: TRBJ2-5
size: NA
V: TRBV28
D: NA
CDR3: CASSLLGGPETQYF
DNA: TGTGCCAGCAGTTTACTGGGGGGACCAGAGACCCAGTACTTC

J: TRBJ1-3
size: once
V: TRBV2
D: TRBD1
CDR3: CASSRDRSSPHSGNTIYF
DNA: TGTGCCAGCAGTCGGGACAGGTCTTCCCCTCACTCTGGAAACACCATATATTTT

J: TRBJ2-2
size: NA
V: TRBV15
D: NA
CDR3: CATSERNTGELFF
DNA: TGTGCCACCAGCGAGAGAAACACCGGGGAGCTGTTTTTT

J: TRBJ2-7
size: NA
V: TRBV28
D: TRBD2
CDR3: CASSDFFGLAGSTPYEQYF
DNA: TGTGCCAGCAGTGACTTTTTCGGACTAGCGGGCTCGACCCCCTACGAGCAGTACTTC

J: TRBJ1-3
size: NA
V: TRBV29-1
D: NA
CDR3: CSVERGISGNTIYF
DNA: TGCAGCGTTGAAAGGGGAATCTCTGGAAACACCATATATTTT